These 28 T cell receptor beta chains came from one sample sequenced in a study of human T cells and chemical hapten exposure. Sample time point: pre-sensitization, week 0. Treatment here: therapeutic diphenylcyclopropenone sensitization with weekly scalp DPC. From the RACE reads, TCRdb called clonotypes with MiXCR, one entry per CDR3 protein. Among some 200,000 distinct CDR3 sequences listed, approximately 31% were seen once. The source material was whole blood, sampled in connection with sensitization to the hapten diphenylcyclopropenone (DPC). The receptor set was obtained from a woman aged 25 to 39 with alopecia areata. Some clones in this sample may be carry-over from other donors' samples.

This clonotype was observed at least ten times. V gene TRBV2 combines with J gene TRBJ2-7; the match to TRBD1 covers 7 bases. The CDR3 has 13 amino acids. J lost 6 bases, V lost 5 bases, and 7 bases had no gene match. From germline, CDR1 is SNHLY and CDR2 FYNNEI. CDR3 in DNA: TGTGCCAGCAGTAAACAGGGGCGGACCGAGCAGTACTTC. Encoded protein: CASSKQGRTEQYF.

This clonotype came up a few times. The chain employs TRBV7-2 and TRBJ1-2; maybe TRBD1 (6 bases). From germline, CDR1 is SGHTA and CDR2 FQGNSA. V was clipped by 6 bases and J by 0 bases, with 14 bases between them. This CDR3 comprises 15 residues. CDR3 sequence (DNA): TGTGCCAGCAGATCAGACAGGACCGCTAACTATGGCTACACCTTC. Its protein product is CASRSDRTANYGYTF.

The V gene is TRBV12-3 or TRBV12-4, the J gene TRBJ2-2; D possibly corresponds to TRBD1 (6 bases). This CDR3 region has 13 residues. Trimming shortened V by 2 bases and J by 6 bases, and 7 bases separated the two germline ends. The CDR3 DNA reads TGTGCCAGCAGTTTATCAGGGGCCGGGGAGCTGTTTTTT. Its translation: CASSLSGAGELFF.

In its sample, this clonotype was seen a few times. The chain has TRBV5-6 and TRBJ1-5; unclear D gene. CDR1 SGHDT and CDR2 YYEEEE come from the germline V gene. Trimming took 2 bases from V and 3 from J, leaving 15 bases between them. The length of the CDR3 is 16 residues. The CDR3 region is CASSFGGPVYNQPQHF. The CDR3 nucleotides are TGTGCCAGCAGCTTCGGAGGGCCCGTGTACAATCAGCCCCAGCATTTT.

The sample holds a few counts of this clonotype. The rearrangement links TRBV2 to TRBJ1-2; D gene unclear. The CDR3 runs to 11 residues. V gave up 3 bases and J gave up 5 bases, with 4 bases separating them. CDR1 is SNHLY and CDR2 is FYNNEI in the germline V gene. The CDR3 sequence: CASSDSYGYTF. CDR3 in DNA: TGTGCCAGCAGTGACAGTTATGGCTACACCTTC.

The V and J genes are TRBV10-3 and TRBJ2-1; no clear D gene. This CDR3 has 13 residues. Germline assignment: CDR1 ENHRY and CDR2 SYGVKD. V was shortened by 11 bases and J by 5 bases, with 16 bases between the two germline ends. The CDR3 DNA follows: TGTGCCGTCCTGGACCGCTTAAACAATGAGCAGTTCTTC. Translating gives CAVLDRLNNEQFF.

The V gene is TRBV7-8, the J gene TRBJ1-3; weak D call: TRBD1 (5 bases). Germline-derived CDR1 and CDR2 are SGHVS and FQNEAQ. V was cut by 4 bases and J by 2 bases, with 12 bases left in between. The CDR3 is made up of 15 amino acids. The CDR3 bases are TGTGCCAGCAGCTCGACACAGGAAGCTGGAAACACCATATATTTT. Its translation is CASSSTQEAGNTIYF.

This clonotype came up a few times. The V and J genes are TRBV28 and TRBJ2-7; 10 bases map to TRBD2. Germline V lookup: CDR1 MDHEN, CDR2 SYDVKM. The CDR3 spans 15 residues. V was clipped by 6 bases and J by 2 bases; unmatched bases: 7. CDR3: CASSLKGTSAYEQYF. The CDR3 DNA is TGTGCCAGCAGCCTAAAAGGGACTAGCGCCTACGAGCAGTACTTC.

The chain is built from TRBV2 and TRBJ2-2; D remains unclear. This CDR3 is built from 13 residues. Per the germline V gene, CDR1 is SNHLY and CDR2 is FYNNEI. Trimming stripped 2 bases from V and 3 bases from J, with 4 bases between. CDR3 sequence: CASSERHTGELFF. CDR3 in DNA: TGTGCCAGCAGTGAACGGCACACCGGGGAGCTGTTTTTT.

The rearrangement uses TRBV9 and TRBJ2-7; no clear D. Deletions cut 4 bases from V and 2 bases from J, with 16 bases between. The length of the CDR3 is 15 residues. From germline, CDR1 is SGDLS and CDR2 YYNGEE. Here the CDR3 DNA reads TGTGCCAGCAGCCCCCACGCCGACACAACCTACGAGCAGTACTTC. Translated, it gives CASSPHADTTYEQYF.

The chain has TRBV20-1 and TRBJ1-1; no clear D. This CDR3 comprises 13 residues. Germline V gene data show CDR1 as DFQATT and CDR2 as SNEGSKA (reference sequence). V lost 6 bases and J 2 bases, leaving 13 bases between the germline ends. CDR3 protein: CSASQPGNTEAFF. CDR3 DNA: TGCAGTGCGTCTCAACCGGGAAACACTGAAGCTTTCTTT.

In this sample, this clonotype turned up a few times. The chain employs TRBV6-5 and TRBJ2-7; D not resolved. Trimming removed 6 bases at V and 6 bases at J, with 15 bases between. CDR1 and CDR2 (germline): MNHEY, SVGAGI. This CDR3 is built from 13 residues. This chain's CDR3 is CASRLAKGREQYF. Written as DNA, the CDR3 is TGTGCCAGCAGGCTCGCAAAGGGTCGCGAGCAGTACTTC.

DNA of the CDR3: TGCAGCGCCCTCCCTGCAACTAATGAAAAACTGTTTTTT. As protein: CSALPATNEKLFF. The chain couples TRBV29-1 to TRBJ1-4; D gene uncertain. Trimming took 7 bases from V and 0 from J, leaving 9 bases between them. The CDR3 consists of 13 residues. Germline assignment: CDR1 SQVTM and CDR2 ANQGSEA. Supplemented by reference TRBV29-1 and TRBJ1-4, the full variable domain reads SAVISQKPSRDICQRGTSLTIQCQVDSQVTMMFWYRQQPGQSLTLIATANQGSEATYESGFVIDKFPISRPNLTFSTLTVSNMSPEDSSIYLCSALPATNEKLFFGSGTQLSVL.

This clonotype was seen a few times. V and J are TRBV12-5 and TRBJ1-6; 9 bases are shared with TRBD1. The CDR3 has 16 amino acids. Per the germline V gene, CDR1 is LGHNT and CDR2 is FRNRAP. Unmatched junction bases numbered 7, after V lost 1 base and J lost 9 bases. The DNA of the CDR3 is TGTGCTAGTGGTTTGGCACGAGGACAGGGGAGTTCACCCCTCCACTTT. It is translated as CASGLARGQGSSPLHF.

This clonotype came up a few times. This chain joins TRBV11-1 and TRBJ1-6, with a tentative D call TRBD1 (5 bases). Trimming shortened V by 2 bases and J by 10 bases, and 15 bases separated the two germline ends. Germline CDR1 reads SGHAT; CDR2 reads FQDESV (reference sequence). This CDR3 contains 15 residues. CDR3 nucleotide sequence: TGTGCCAGCAGCTTACAATCGCGACAGAGATCACCCCTCCACTTT. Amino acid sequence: CASSLQSRQRSPLHF.

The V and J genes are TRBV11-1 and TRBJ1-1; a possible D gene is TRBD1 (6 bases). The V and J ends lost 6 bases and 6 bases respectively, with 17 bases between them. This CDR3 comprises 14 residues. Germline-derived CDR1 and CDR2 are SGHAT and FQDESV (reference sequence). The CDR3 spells CASRPSDSRAEAFF. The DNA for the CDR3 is TGTGCCAGCAGACCCTCGGACAGTCGCGCTGAAGCTTTCTTT.

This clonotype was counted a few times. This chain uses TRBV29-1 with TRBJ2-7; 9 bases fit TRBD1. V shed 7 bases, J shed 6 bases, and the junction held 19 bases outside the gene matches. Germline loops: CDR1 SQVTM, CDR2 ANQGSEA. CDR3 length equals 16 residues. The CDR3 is CSGPKQGAHLYCEQYF. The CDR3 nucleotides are TGCAGCGGCCCAAAACAGGGGGCTCATTTGTATTGCGAGCAGTACTTC.

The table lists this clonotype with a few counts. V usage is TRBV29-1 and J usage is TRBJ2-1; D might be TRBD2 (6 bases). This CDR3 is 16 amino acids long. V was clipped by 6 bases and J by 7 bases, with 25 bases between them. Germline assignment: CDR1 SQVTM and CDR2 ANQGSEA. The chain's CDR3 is CSVYQPPGLPGNEQFF. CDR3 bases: TGCAGCGTCTACCAACCTCCCGGACTACCGGGGAATGAGCAGTTCTTC.

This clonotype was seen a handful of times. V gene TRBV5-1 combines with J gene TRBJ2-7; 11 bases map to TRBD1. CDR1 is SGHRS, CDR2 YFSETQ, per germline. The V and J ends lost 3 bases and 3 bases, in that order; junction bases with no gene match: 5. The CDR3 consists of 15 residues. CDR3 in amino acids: CASSSGGTGGYEQYF. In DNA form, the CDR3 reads TGCGCCAGCAGCTCCGGGGGGACAGGGGGCTACGAGCAGTACTTC.

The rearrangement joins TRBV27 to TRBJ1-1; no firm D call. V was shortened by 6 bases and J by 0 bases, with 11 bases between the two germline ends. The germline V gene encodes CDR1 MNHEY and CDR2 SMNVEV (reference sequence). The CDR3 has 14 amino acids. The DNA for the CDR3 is TGTGCCAGCAGGGTGGTGGAGCTGAACACTGAAGCTTTCTTT. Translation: CASRVVELNTEAFF.

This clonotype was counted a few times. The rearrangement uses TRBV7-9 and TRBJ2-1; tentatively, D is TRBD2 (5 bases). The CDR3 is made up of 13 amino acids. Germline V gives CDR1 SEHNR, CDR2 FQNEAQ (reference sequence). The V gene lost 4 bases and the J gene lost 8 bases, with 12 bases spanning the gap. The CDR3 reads CASSSLAVDEQFF. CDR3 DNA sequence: TGTGCCAGCAGCTCCCTAGCCGTCGATGAGCAGTTCTTC.

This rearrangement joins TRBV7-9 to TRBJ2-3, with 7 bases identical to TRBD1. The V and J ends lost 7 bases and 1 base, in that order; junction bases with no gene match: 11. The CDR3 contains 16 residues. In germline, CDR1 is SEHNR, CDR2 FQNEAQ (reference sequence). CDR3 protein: CASTRTTGMGTDTQYF. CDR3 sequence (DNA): TGTGCCAGCACCAGAACGACAGGGATGGGCACAGATACGCAGTATTTT.

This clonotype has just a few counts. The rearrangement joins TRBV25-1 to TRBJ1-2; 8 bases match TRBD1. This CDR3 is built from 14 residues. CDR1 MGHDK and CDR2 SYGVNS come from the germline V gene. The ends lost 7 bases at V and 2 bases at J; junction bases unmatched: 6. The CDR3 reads CASIRQGTNYGYTF. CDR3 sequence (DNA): TGTGCCAGCATTAGACAGGGGACAAACTATGGCTACACCTTC.

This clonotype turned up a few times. The CDR3 loop reads CAAQRGEGPQHF. In DNA, the CDR3 is TGTGCCGCCCAACGGGGGGAAGGGCCCCAGCATTTT. The chain couples TRBV7-9 to TRBJ1-5; possible D gene TRBD1, 5 bases. V was clipped by 11 bases and J by 9 bases, with 17 bases between them. This CDR3 spans 12 amino acids. Germline CDR1 and CDR2: SEHNR and FQNEAQ (reference sequence).

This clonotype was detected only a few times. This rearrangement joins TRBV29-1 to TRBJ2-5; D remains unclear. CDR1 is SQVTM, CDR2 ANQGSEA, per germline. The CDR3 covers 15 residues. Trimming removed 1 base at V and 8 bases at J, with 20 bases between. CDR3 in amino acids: CSVEAPGRPQGTQYF. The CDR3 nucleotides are TGCAGCGTTGAAGCACCTGGACGGCCTCAAGGAACCCAGTACTTC.

The CDR3, as DNA: TGTGCCAGCAGCAAGGGAGGTGAACAGCCTGAAGCTTTCTTT. This sequence encodes CASSKGGEQPEAFF. This chain connects TRBV21-1 to TRBJ1-1. TRBV21-1 represents a pseudogene. The CDR3 extends over 14 amino acids.

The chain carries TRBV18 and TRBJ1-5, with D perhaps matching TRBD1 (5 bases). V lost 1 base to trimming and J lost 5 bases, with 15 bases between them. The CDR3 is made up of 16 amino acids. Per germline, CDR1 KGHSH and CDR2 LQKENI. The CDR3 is CASSPLPQGVDQPQHF. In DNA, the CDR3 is TGTGCCAGCTCACCACTTCCGCAGGGAGTGGATCAGCCCCAGCATTTT. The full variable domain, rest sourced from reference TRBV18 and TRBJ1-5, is NAGVMQNPRHLVRRRGQEARLRCSPMKGHSHVYWYRQLPEEGLKFMVYLQKENIIDESGMPKERFSAEFPKEGPSILRIQQVVRGDSAAYFCASSPLPQGVDQPQHFGDGTRLSIL.

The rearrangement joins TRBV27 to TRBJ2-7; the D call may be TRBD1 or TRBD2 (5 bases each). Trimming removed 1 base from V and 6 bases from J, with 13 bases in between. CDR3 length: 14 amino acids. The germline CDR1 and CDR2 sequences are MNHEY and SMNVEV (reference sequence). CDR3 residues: CASSLWGPFSEQYF. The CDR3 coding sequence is TGTGCCAGCAGTTTATGGGGACCCTTCTCCGAGCAGTACTTC.